The sequence of this T cell receptor (beta chain) was determined in a study of TIL therapy for anti-PD-1-resistant metastatic lung cancer. Time point indicated: pre-treatment sample, taken before nivolumab and TIL therapy. Study-wide findings and caveats: Patients were highly selected, enriched for treatment-naive, never-smoker and oncogene-addicted cases.

For this clone: Its antigen is not known.

The immunoSEQ assay was v3. Survey-level samples got approximately 2.1 million read pairs; deep-level samples got roughly 4.5-6.5 million. Sequencing used immunoSEQ multiplex PCR; TCRdb keeps in-frame clones, though not all of them. The data show over 10,000 clones, with 70% to 80% seen just once and 10% held by the top ten. The sample consisted of blood, taken at baseline. The source of this sequence is a person between 25 and 79 years old with non-small cell lung cancer.

CDR3 nucleotides: TGTGCCAGCAGTCAACGGGAGCGAGGCGAGCAGTACTTC. Protein: CASSQRERGEQYF. The chain couples TRBV7-3 to TRBJ2-7; D possibly corresponds to TRBD2 (6 bases). Germline CDR1 is SGHTA and CDR2 is FQGTGA. V shed 6 bases and J shed 6 bases, with 15 bases lying between them. This CDR3 comprises 13 residues.